This T cell receptor beta chain is drawn from a study of T cell responses to AZD1222 COVID-19 vaccine. Overall study results and limits: AZD1222 recipients seropositive at baseline numbered only six or seven.

For this clone: Its antigen is as yet unknown. Other DNA sequences in this sample translate to the same CDR3.

Some clones are missing from TCRdb's copy, which holds only in-frame ones; the method was immunoSEQ multiplex PCR. The sample records some 150,000 clones, roughly 88% being singletons. Second-dose intervals near 4 or 12 weeks were combined. The CDR3 covers 15 residues. CDR1 and CDR2 from the germline V gene are LGHDT and YNNKEL (reference sequence). V was cut by 1 base and J by 4 bases, with 11 bases left in between. The chain has TRBV3-1 (or the pseudogene TRBV3-2) and TRBJ1-5, with D possibly being TRBD1 (5 bases). This TCR derives from an adult who received the AZD1222 COVID-19 vaccine. This specimen was peripheral blood, taken 28 days after the second AZD1222 dose. As DNA, the CDR3 is TGTGCCAGCAGCCAAGGGGCAGGGAGGAATCAGCCCCAGCATTTT. This translates into CASSQGAGRNQPQHF.